These 30 T cell receptor beta chains were sequenced from one sample in a study of T cell responses to AZD1222 COVID-19 vaccine. Some clones are missing from TCRdb's copy, which holds only in-frame ones; the method was immunoSEQ multiplex PCR. The sample shows 95,000 to 130,000 clones, 70% to 90% of them seen only once. Sequenced material: peripheral blood, taken on day 0 of MenACWY control vaccination. These receptors all stem from an adult in good health.

The rearrangement links TRBV5-1 to TRBJ2-5; a weak D match, TRBD2 (7 bases). CDR3 size: 14 residues. V was cut by 3 bases and J by 2 bases, with 11 bases left in between. The germline CDR1 and CDR2 sequences are SGHRS and YFSETQ. The CDR3 nucleotides are TGCGCCAGCAGCTCACAGGGAGGGCAAGAGACCCAGTACTTC. This codes for CASSSQGGQETQYF.

This clone was found a few times. The chain links TRBV4-2 to TRBJ2-6; D is possibly TRBD2 (5 bases). CDR1 is LGHNA, CDR2 YNFKEQ, per germline. The CDR3 is made up of 16 amino acids. The ends were cut back, 0 bases at V and 1 base at J, with 7 bases in the middle. Here the CDR3 reads CASSQDRGSGANVLTF. The CDR3 bases are TGTGCCAGCAGCCAAGATCGGGGTTCTGGGGCCAACGTCCTGACTTTC.

The sample holds one count of this clone. This chain uses TRBV12-3 or TRBV12-4 with TRBJ1-2; unclear D gene. With 3 bases removed from V and 10 bases from J, the gap between germline ends came to 12 bases. This CDR3 has 12 residues. CDR3 DNA: TGTGCCAGCAGTTTTAGTATAGGTTTCTACACCTTC. It encodes CASSFSIGFYTF.

The chain joins TRBV28 to TRBJ2-1; 11 bases are a match to TRBD1. This CDR3 comprises 15 residues. V lost 6 bases, J lost 8 bases, and 9 bases stayed unmatched. Germline values: CDR1 MDHEN, CDR2 SYDVKM. The CDR3: CASRVGQGAWDEQFF. The DNA of the CDR3 is TGTGCCAGCAGAGTTGGACAGGGGGCTTGGGATGAGCAGTTCTTC.

The chain is built from TRBV2 and TRBJ2-7, with D perhaps TRBD1 (5 bases). The CDR3 has 16 residues. V shed 3 bases and J shed 0 bases, with 15 bases lying between them. Germline V gene data show CDR1 as SNHLY and CDR2 as FYNNEI. The CDR3 bases are TGTGCCAGCAGTGATTCGACAGTCTCGTTCTCCTACGAGCAGTACTTC. This encodes CASSDSTVSFSYEQYF.

This clone occurred a few times. The chain uses TRBV7-9 and TRBJ2-7, with TRBD1 identical over 9 bases. Germline V lookup: CDR1 SEHNR, CDR2 FQNEAQ (reference sequence). CDR3 length: 15 residues. V gave up 1 base and J gave up 7 bases; unmatched junction bases: 8. CDR3 in amino acids: CASSLVLDRGGEQYF. The CDR3 nucleotides are TGTGCCAGCAGCTTAGTTCTGGACAGGGGAGGGGAGCAGTACTTC.

The rearrangement uses TRBV6-5 and TRBJ2-5, with TRBD1 matching over 8 bases. Unmatched junction bases numbered 2, after V lost 2 bases and J lost 3 bases. CDR1 is MNHEY and CDR2 is SVGAGI in the germline V gene. This CDR3 spans 14 amino acids. The CDR3 reads CASSYQGAKETQYF. The CDR3 DNA is TGTGCCAGCAGTTACCAGGGGGCTAAAGAGACCCAGTACTTC.

The chain has TRBV7-9 and TRBJ1-1; possible D gene TRBD1, 5 bases. Germline V gene data show CDR1 as SEHNR and CDR2 as FQNEAQ (reference sequence). V lost 6 bases and J lost 3, with 14 bases in between. There are 14 residues in the CDR3. CDR3 protein: CASRGPVGHTEAFF. In DNA form, the CDR3 reads TGTGCCAGCAGGGGGCCTGTCGGGCACACTGAAGCTTTCTTT.

The chain couples TRBV6-5 to TRBJ1-6; TRBD1 matches 9 bases. This CDR3 spans 15 amino acids. After removal of 6 bases from V and 7 bases from J, the junction contained 7 bases not matched to a gene. CDR1 MNHEY and CDR2 SVGAGI come from the germline V gene. CDR3 sequence: CASRTGDRVNSPLHF. CDR3 nucleotides: TGTGCCAGCAGGACCGGGGACAGGGTGAATTCACCCCTCCACTTT.

This rearrangement joins TRBV6-6 to TRBJ1-4; no firm D call. In germline, CDR1 is MNHNY, CDR2 SVGAGI (reference sequence). V lost 6 bases and J lost 8, with 22 bases in between. This CDR3 spans 16 amino acids. CDR3 sequence (DNA): TGTGCCAGCAGCCAAACAAGCAGTTCTCTCGGAGAAAAACTGTTTTTT. This sequence encodes CASSQTSSSLGEKLFF.

The rearrangement joins TRBV6-2 or TRBV6-3 to TRBJ2-5; tentative D call: TRBD2 (5 bases). The CDR3 length is 14 residues. V lost 2 bases, J lost 7 bases, and 14 bases lay in between. Germline-derived CDR1 and CDR2 are MNHEY and SVGEGT. The chain's CDR3 is CASSYTGLLRTQYF. For the CDR3, the DNA is TGTGCCAGCAGTTACACCGGACTCCTTCGGACCCAGTACTTC.

Here the CDR3 reads CAWTPGGYLGVETQYF. CDR3 DNA: TGTGCCTGGACCCCGGGGGGATACTTAGGGGTGGAGACCCAGTACTTC. The chain has TRBV30 and TRBJ2-5; 7 bases align to TRBD2. V lost 4 bases, J lost 5 bases, and 16 bases stayed unmatched. This CDR3 has 16 amino acids. Per the germline V gene, CDR1 is GTSNPN and CDR2 is SVGIG (reference sequence).

The chain has TRBV7-8 and TRBJ1-3; a weak D match, TRBD1 (6 bases). Trimming stripped 2 bases from V and 4 bases from J, with 9 bases between. Germline V CDR1 and CDR2: SGHVS, FQNEAQ. This CDR3 comprises 14 residues. CDR3 sequence reads: CASSLNRAGNTIYF. DNA for the CDR3: TGTGCCAGCAGCTTAAACAGGGCGGGAAACACCATATATTTT.

This clone was counted between two and nine times. The J gene is TRBJ2-4, the V gene TRBV14; D might be TRBD1 or TRBD2, each matching 5 bases. This CDR3 comprises 15 residues. V was trimmed by 4 bases and J by 7 bases, leaving 17 bases between them. Per the germline V gene, CDR1 is SGHDN and CDR2 is FVKESK. The CDR3 DNA reads TGTGCCAGCAGCCGACAAGGGACGACCGCGAACATTCAGTACTTC. Its protein product is CASSRQGTTANIQYF.

V and J are TRBV11-2 and TRBJ1-1, with D possibly TRBD1 on 6 matching bases. Germline-derived CDR1 and CDR2 are SGHAT and FQNNGV. The length of the CDR3 is 17 residues. Trimming removed 1 base at V and 1 base at J, with 16 bases between. CDR3 amino acids: CASSLVMMGAGNTEAFF. CDR3 DNA sequence: TGTGCCAGCAGCTTAGTCATGATGGGGGCAGGGAACACTGAAGCTTTCTTT.

The CDR3 sequence: CASSYSSDGGVTYEQYF. As DNA, the CDR3 is TGTGCCAGCAGTTACTCGTCTGACGGGGGGGTTACCTACGAGCAGTACTTC. V gene TRBV6-2 or TRBV6-3 combines with J gene TRBJ2-7; the match to TRBD2 covers 8 bases. V was clipped by 0 bases and J by 2 bases; unmatched bases: 9. Germline values: CDR1 MNHEY, CDR2 SVGEGT. This CDR3 is 17 amino acids long.

The V call is TRBV11-3, the J call TRBJ2-1, with TRBD2 matching 9 bases. The germline V gene encodes CDR1 SGHNT and CDR2 YENEEA. The V segment lost 4 bases and the J segment 3 bases; nucleotides outside the gene matches: 7. The CDR3 has 16 residues. CDR3 coding DNA: TGTGCCAGCAGCTATTCGGGACTAGCTCTCTACAATGAGCAGTTCTTC. Amino acids: CASSYSGLALYNEQFF.

The chain recombines TRBV28 with TRBJ1-6, with 8 bases that match TRBD1. Trimming removed 0 bases from V and 10 bases from J; junction bases left unmatched: 14. This CDR3 has 18 amino acids. Germline V gene sequence: CDR1 MDHEN, CDR2 SYDVKM. CDR3 amino acids: CASSLWVGRGQIGSPLHF. For the CDR3, the DNA is TGTGCCAGCAGTTTATGGGTGGGCAGGGGGCAAATAGGGTCACCCCTCCACTTT.

V usage is TRBV6-5 and J usage is TRBJ1-2; D ambiguous. This CDR3 comprises 16 residues. V was trimmed by 2 bases and J by 0 bases, leaving 13 bases between them. CDR1 is MNHEY, CDR2 SVGAGI, per germline. In nucleotides, the CDR3 is TGTGCCAGCAGTTACCGATACGACCGCTCTAACTATGGCTACACCTTC. This translates into CASSYRYDRSNYGYTF.

The chain carries TRBV18 and TRBJ2-7; TRBD1 is a possible D gene (7 bases). The ends were cut back, 6 bases at V and 2 bases at J, with 11 bases in the middle. CDR1 is KGHSH, CDR2 LQKENI, per germline. The CDR3 loop spans 13 amino acids. CDR3 nucleotide sequence: TGTGCCAGCTCCCGCGGGACAGCCTACGAGCAGTACTTC. This sequence encodes CASSRGTAYEQYF.

The chain uses TRBV28 and TRBJ1-3, with a weak D call TRBD1 (5 bases). Trimming took 2 bases from V and 0 from J, leaving 17 bases between them. The CDR3 consists of 18 residues. Germline V gives CDR1 MDHEN, CDR2 SYDVKM. CDR3 sequence reads: CASSLGAGFAISGNTIYF. As DNA, the CDR3 is TGTGCCAGCAGTTTAGGGGCAGGGTTCGCCATCTCTGGAAACACCATATATTTT.

V gene TRBV12-5 combines with J gene TRBJ2-1; D gene unclear. Trimming removed 6 bases from V and 7 bases from J, with 10 bases in between. The CDR3 covers 12 residues. The germline gives CDR1 LGHNT, CDR2 FRNRAP. The CDR3 sequence is CASGTEVNEQFF. The CDR3 region has the DNA TGTGCTAGTGGCACCGAGGTAAATGAGCAGTTCTTC.

J is TRBJ1-1 and V is TRBV29-1; 7 nucleotides agree with TRBD1. The CDR3 is made up of 12 amino acids. J lost 6 bases, V lost 4 bases, and 5 bases had no gene match. Germline V gives CDR1 SQVTM, CDR2 ANQGSEA. The CDR3 bases are TGCAGCGTTGCCCAGGGGGGGGCTGAAGCTTTCTTT. It is translated as CSVAQGGAEAFF.

This clone occurred once. The genes are TRBV28 and TRBJ1-1; no definite D call. This CDR3 comprises 12 residues. V was cut by 2 bases and J by 1 base, with 2 bases left in between. Germline loops: CDR1 MDHEN, CDR2 SYDVKM. CDR3 residues: CASSLKNTEAFF. CDR3 nucleotides: TGTGCCAGCAGTTTAAAGAACACTGAAGCTTTCTTT.

The chain uses TRBV6-5 and TRBJ1-4; 9 positions agree with TRBD1. The germline V gene encodes CDR1 MNHEY and CDR2 SVGAGI. The trim removed 7 bases at V and 5 bases at J, leaving 8 bases unmatched. The CDR3 totals 15 residues. In DNA, the CDR3 is TGTGCCAGCACCCCCAGGGGGACAGGGAATGAAAAACTGTTTTTT. Amino acids: CASTPRGTGNEKLFF.

The V gene is TRBV7-2, the J gene TRBJ2-7; 10 bases match TRBD2. Germline V CDR1 and CDR2: SGHTA, FQGNSA. The CDR3 extends over 15 amino acids. Trimming removed 5 bases from V and 2 bases from J; junction bases left unmatched: 6. CDR3 DNA: TGTGCCAGCAGCAGAAGCGGGGGGGCCCCCTACGAGCAGTACTTC. Translating gives CASSRSGGAPYEQYF.

The chain joins TRBV4-1 to TRBJ1-2; no firm D call. Germline CDR1 MGHRA, CDR2 YSYEKL. The CDR3 spans 17 residues. Trimming shortened V by 2 bases and J by 3 bases, and 19 bases separated the two germline ends. CDR3 protein: CASSQKRPAGGDYGYTF. CDR3 nucleotide sequence: TGCGCCAGCAGCCAAAAAAGGCCCGCGGGAGGCGACTATGGCTACACCTTC.

This clone has just one count. The rearrangement joins TRBV18 to TRBJ2-5; D perhaps matches TRBD2 (5 bases). The CDR3 extends over 15 amino acids. In germline, CDR1 is KGHSH, CDR2 LQKENI. V lost 2 bases to trimming and J lost 4 bases, with 14 bases between them. CDR3: CASSPFLRAGETQYF. The CDR3 DNA is TGTGCCAGCTCACCATTTTTGAGGGCTGGAGAGACCCAGTACTTC.

CDR3 DNA sequence: TGTGCCAGCTCACCGAAACAGGGGCACTCTGGAAACACCATATATTTT. The encoded protein is CASSPKQGHSGNTIYF. The J gene is TRBJ1-3, the V gene TRBV18; 7 bases line up with TRBD1. Germline assignment: CDR1 KGHSH and CDR2 LQKENI. The V gene end was trimmed by 3 bases and the J gene end by 0 bases; junction bases not matched to a gene: 5. This CDR3 is 16 amino acids long. The full variable domain, its missing parts supplied by reference TRBV18 and TRBJ1-3, is NAGVMQNPRHLVRRRGQEARLRCSPMKGHSHVYWYRQLPEEGLKFMVYLQKENIIDESGMPKERFSAEFPKEGPSILRIQQVVRGDSAAYFCASSPKQGHSGNTIYFGEGSWLTVV.

The chain employs TRBV27 and TRBJ1-2, with D tentatively TRBD1 (5 bases). The CDR3 sequence is 16 residues long. Germline CDR1 MNHEY, CDR2 SMNVEV (reference sequence). Trimming left V 1 base short and J 0 bases short, with 12 bases between. The CDR3: CASSLLGRGANYGYTF. CDR3 DNA: TGTGCCAGCAGTTTATTGGGGCGGGGAGCTAACTATGGCTACACCTTC.